This TCR beta chain was observed in a study of blood T cell repertoires in COVID-19. TCRdb's table, derived via immunoSEQ multiplex PCR, lists solely in-frame clones and lacks some. Of 300,000 to 450,000 clones listed, roughly nine tenths are singletons. Germline V lookup: CDR1 SGHTA, CDR2 FQGNSA. V lost 4 bases and J lost 10; bases outside the gene matches: 13. This CDR3 region has 16 residues. J is TRBJ1-5 and V is TRBV7-2; 10 bases agree with TRBD1. The receptor was isolated from a young man who had recovered from COVID-19. Sequenced sample: PBMCs or T cells enriched from blood (not recorded which). CDR3 sequence: CASSSTVGQGRNPQHF. As DNA, the CDR3 is TGTGCCAGCAGCTCGACGGTGGGACAGGGGCGGAATCCCCAGCATTTT.